The clone carrying this T cell receptor (beta chain) has a count of ten or more. As for time point: longitudinal time-point 2. From the 5' RACE reads, TCRdb called clonotypes with MiXCR, one entry per CDR3 protein. The sample shows about 90,000 distinct CDR3 sequences, roughly 13% of them seen only once. The V and J ends lost 2 bases and 3 bases respectively, with 11 bases between them. CDR1 ENHRY and CDR2 SYGVKD come from the germline V gene. The CDR3 is 14 amino acids. This entry belongs to a study of neurological immune-mediated disorders. Sequences were obtained from PBMCs. V usage is TRBV10-3 and J usage is TRBJ2-7; perhaps TRBD2 as D (6 bases). The sequence was obtained from a female donor with HTLV-1-associated myelopathy (HAM/TSP). CDR3 sequence (DNA): TGTGCCATCAGTGAGGGCGGGGACCTCTACGAGCAGTACTTC. As protein: CAISEGGDLYEQYF.